This T cell receptor beta chain was documented in a study of blood T cell repertoires in COVID-19. Study background: Spain, Italy and the United States supplied samples that represented acute and convalescent COVID-19. From T cells, B-cell-depleted T cells, or PBMCs came the material, which was cDNA or gDNA.

In germline, CDR1 is MNHEY, CDR2 SVGEGT. The ends lost 4 bases at V and 3 bases at J; junction bases unmatched: 14. The CDR3 spans 18 residues. In the source study's methods: Quantification of nucleated cells was approximated via reference gene primer amplification. The assay was immunoSEQ multiplex PCR, and TCRdb's table has in-frame clones only and misses some. That table supplies the V and J calls and clone size; D and trimming were determined from the DNA. Seen here are 70,000 to 90,000 clones, 86% observed once, and the top ten hold under 8.5%. The V gene is TRBV6-2 or TRBV6-3, the J gene TRBJ1-3; TRBD1 aligns across 8 bases. This receptor was taken from a man aged 50-59 years with active COVID-19. Sequencing input: peripheral blood. CDR3 DNA sequence: TGTGCCAGCAGTTCTCTCCTCCACTCGGACAGGGTTGGAAACACCATATATTTT. Translated: CASSSLLHSDRVGNTIYF.